This T cell receptor beta chain was identified during a study of cytomegalovirus exposure and HLA in healthy donors. Notes on this clone: The antigen remains unidentified.

Primers included in the PCR were 60 Vbeta and 13 Jbeta primers. Generated by immunoSEQ multiplex PCR, the TCRdb table keeps only in-frame clones and is missing some. The sample gives roughly 230,000 clones, about 93% of which show up once; about 1.5% is in the top ten. Study-wide results and limits: A cluster of highly shared sequence variants was likely a sequencing artifact. Generally TCR sequences proved uncommon, though certain public TCRs appeared in numerous donors. CMV serostatus alone was available as immune exposure information.

CDR3 size: 13 residues. The germline gives CDR1 LNHDA, CDR2 SQIVND (reference sequence). The V and J ends lost 8 bases and 3 bases respectively, with 11 bases between them. The rearrangement joins TRBV19 to TRBJ2-1, with D perhaps TRBD2 (6 bases). This clonotype was sampled from a girl aged 2-10 years in good health and CMV-seronegative. What was sequenced was PBMCs. As DNA, the CDR3 is TGTGCCAGTGGGATAGCGGTCTACAATGAGCAGTTCTTC. Its protein is CASGIAVYNEQFF.